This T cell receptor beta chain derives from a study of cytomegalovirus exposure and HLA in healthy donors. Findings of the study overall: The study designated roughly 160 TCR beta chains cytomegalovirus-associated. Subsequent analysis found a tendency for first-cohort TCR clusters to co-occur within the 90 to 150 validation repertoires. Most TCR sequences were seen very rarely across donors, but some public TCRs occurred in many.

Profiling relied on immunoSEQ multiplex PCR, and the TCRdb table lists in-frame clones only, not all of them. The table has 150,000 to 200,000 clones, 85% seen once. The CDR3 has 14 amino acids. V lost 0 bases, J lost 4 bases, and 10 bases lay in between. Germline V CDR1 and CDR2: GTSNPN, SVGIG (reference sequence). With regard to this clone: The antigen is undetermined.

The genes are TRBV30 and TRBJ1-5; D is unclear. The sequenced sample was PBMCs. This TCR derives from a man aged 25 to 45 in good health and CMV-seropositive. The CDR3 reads CAWSVGSLNQPQHF. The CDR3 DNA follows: TGTGCCTGGAGTGTGGGCAGTCTAAATCAGCCCCAGCATTTT. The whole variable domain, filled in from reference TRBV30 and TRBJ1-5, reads SQTIHQWPATLVQPVGSPLSLECTVEGTSNPNLYWYRQAAGRGLQLLFYSVGIGQISSEVPQNLSASRPQDRQFILSSKKLLLSDSGFYLCAWSVGSLNQPQHFGDGTRLSIL.